This T cell receptor (beta chain) emerged from a study of identical twins. General study points: Fewer insertions characterized abundant cord blood beta clonotypes, whereas memory repertoires showed none.

This CDR3 contains 17 residues. CDR1 and CDR2 (germline): DFQATT, SNEGSKA (reference sequence). V lost 4 bases to trimming and J lost 0 bases, with 19 bases between them. This clonotype was counted at least ten times. Its target is unknown. TCRdb reanalysed the 5' RACE reads using MiXCR and keeps one entry per CDR3 protein. The table has hundreds of thousands of distinct CDR3 sequences, roughly 12% seen once. All donors comprised healthy Caucasians. These records were also assigned to another study, of yellow fever vaccine responses in identical twins.

This TCR derives from a woman aged 18-29 years in good health. What was sequenced was PBMCs. This chain links TRBV20-1 with TRBJ1-5; D might be TRBD1 (5 bases). CDR3 protein: CSATPLPTDYSNQPQHF. The CDR3 nucleotides are TGCAGTGCTACACCCTTACCGACAGATTATAGCAATCAGCCCCAGCATTTT.